The 32 T cell receptor beta chains reported below all come from one sample, sequenced in a study of beta chain features in type 1 diabetes. Expressed TCRB transcripts were sequenced, since all the RNA that had been isolated was reverse transcribed. Repertoires were generated with immunoSEQ multiplex PCR, while TCRdb's copy carries only in-frame clones and drops some. The data hold more than 300,000 clones, with approximately 8.2% observed a single time. Sequencing was done on a sample of central memory CD4+ T cells from blood. The receptor set was obtained from a woman between 18 and 29 years old in good health.

The chain has TRBV5-1 and TRBJ2-3; 8 bases are shared with TRBD2. Trimming cost V 4 bases and J 2 bases; bases outside gene matches: 6. Looked up from germline, CDR1 is SGHRS and CDR2 is YFSETQ. The CDR3 contains 15 residues. DNA for the CDR3: TGCGCCAGCAGCACGGCGGGAGGCTTCACAGATACGCAGTATTTT. Its protein product is CASSTAGGFTDTQYF.

The J gene is TRBJ2-3, the V gene TRBV18; D gene uncertain. Trimming removed 2 bases at V and 3 bases at J, with 9 bases between. The CDR3 length is 14 residues. CDR1 is KGHSH and CDR2 is LQKENI in the germline V gene. The CDR3 nucleotides are TGTGCCAGCTCACCAGGGCGGACGACAGATACGCAGTATTTT. This gives the protein CASSPGRTTDTQYF.

This clone came up a few times. The chain recombines TRBV18 with TRBJ2-7; weak D call: TRBD2 (6 bases). The V gene's germline CDR1 is KGHSH and CDR2 LQKENI. The CDR3 is 16 amino acids. V gave up 2 bases and J gave up 6 bases, with 20 bases separating them. The CDR3 protein is CASSPNAGGGWSEQYF. As DNA, the CDR3 is TGTGCCAGCTCACCAAACGCTGGGGGAGGTTGGAGCGAGCAGTACTTC.

The table lists this clone with a few counts. This chain connects TRBV15 to TRBJ1-2; D not resolved. Trimming left V 0 bases short and J 2 bases short, with 19 bases between. Per germline, CDR1 LNHNV and CDR2 YYDKDF (reference sequence). The CDR3 length is 18 residues. The CDR3 sequence: CATSRDKRHGRLNYGYTF. As DNA, the CDR3 is TGTGCCACCAGCAGAGATAAGCGTCACGGCAGGTTAAACTATGGCTACACCTTC.

The chain has TRBV28 and TRBJ1-2, with TRBD1 matching over 8 bases. The CDR3 is 14 amino acids. Germline V gene lookup returns CDR1 MDHEN and CDR2 SYDVKM. J was trimmed by 5 bases and V by 2 bases; bases with no gene match: 4. Here the CDR3 reads CASSLGQGVYGYTF. In DNA, the CDR3 is TGTGCCAGCAGTTTAGGACAGGGCGTATATGGCTACACCTTC.

The chain employs TRBV11-2 and TRBJ1-2; no clear D. Germline CDR1 is SGHAT and CDR2 is FQNNGV. V dropped 1 base and J dropped 2 bases, with 8 bases sitting between them. There are 14 residues in the CDR3. CDR3 sequence: CASSLGLENYGYTF. DNA of the CDR3: TGTGCCAGCAGCTTAGGGCTGGAGAACTATGGCTACACCTTC.

This clone was counted ten times or more. Other DNA sequences in the sample encode the same CDR3. This chain links TRBV6-5 with TRBJ2-7, with a weak D call TRBD1 (6 bases). The CDR3 sequence is 14 residues long. Germline V CDR1 and CDR2: MNHEY, SVGAGI. The V end lost 4 bases, the J end lost 3 bases, and 13 bases lay between the germline ends. The CDR3 bases are TGTGCCAGCAGTTTGTACAGGGAGCGCTACGAGCAGTACTTC. Its translation is CASSLYRERYEQYF.

This clone has just a few counts. The CDR3 coding sequence is TGCAGCGTTGGGAGCGGGAGGACAGATACGCAGTATTTT. Translating gives CSVGSGRTDTQYF. V gene TRBV29-1 combines with J gene TRBJ2-3; 9 bases match TRBD2. Per the germline V gene, CDR1 is SQVTM and CDR2 is ANQGSEA. Trimming removed 4 bases from V and 3 bases from J; junction bases left unmatched: 2. The CDR3 totals 13 residues.

This chain joins TRBV7-2 and TRBJ1-2; D is ambiguous. Between the trimmed V and J ends, which lost 0 bases and 2 bases, there was a span of 7 bases. CDR1 and CDR2 from the germline V gene are SGHTA and FQGNSA. The CDR3 length is 14 residues. CDR3 loop: CASSLAMGNYGYTF. DNA for the CDR3: TGTGCCAGCAGCTTAGCGATGGGGAACTATGGCTACACCTTC.

Turning to this clone: Other DNA sequences in this sample translate to the same CDR3. This sequence joins TRBV11-2 and TRBJ2-1, with unresolved D. Trimming took 0 bases from V and 6 from J, leaving 9 bases between them. CDR3 length equals 14 residues. CDR1 SGHAT and CDR2 FQNNGV come from the germline V gene. CDR3 coding DNA: TGTGCCAGCAGCTTAGAGGGGTTGGCCAATGAGCAGTTCTTC. It specifies CASSLEGLANEQFF.

The chain uses TRBV29-1 and TRBJ2-3; D gene unclear. Per the germline V gene, CDR1 is SQVTM and CDR2 is ANQGSEA. This CDR3 has 13 residues. With 3 bases removed from V and 2 bases from J, the gap between germline ends came to 9 bases. The CDR3 protein is CSVDGTPTDTQYF. CDR3 sequence (DNA): TGCAGCGTTGACGGAACACCCACAGATACGCAGTATTTT.

This clone was observed many times. V usage is TRBV4-3 and J usage is TRBJ2-1, with D hard to call. Germline V gene sequence: CDR1 LGHNA, CDR2 YSLEER. Trimming left V 1 base short and J 4 bases short, with 11 bases between. CDR3 size: 15 residues. In DNA form, the CDR3 reads TGCGCCAGCAGCCAAGGGCTGCTTACGTACAATGAGCAGTTCTTC. Translating gives CASSQGLLTYNEQFF.

The genes are TRBV6-6 and TRBJ1-1, with 9 positions matching TRBD1. V lost 6 bases and J lost 4; bases outside the gene matches: 6. The CDR3 has 14 residues. Germline V gene lookup returns CDR1 MNHNY and CDR2 SVGAGI (reference sequence). Here the CDR3 reads CASRQGATITEAFF. For the CDR3, the DNA is TGTGCCAGCAGACAGGGGGCGACGATCACTGAAGCTTTCTTT.

This clone was seen ten or more times. The genes are TRBV2 and TRBJ2-5; maybe TRBD1 (5 bases). V lost 6 bases, J lost 4 bases, and 9 bases lay in between. The CDR3 consists of 12 residues. Looked up from germline, CDR1 is SNHLY and CDR2 is FYNNEI. This CDR3 is CASRERGETQYF. CDR3 sequence (DNA): TGTGCCAGCAGGGAAAGGGGAGAGACCCAGTACTTC.

CDR3 sequence: CASSYRIGAEAFF. The DNA for the CDR3 is TGTGCCAGCAGTTACAGGATTGGGGCTGAAGCTTTCTTT. The chain couples TRBV6-5 to TRBJ1-1; D is ambiguous. Trimming removed 2 bases from V and 6 bases from J, with 10 bases in between. Germline lookup yields CDR1 MNHEY and CDR2 SVGAGI. The CDR3 runs to 13 residues.

This clone turned up a few times. The rearrangement uses TRBV2 and TRBJ1-2; D is unclear. The CDR3 spans 13 residues. Germline V gene lookup returns CDR1 SNHLY and CDR2 FYNNEI. Trimming pared 6 bases from V and 3 bases from J, leaving 11 bases between. CDR3 protein: CASSEYSDYGYTF. In DNA form, the CDR3 reads TGTGCCAGCAGCGAGTATTCCGACTATGGCTACACCTTC.

This clone showed up just a few times. The chain uses TRBV11-2 and TRBJ2-1; D unresolved. CDR3 length: 19 residues. Per germline, CDR1 SGHAT and CDR2 FQNNGV. V was clipped by 5 bases and J by 0 bases, with 23 bases between them. CDR3 protein: CASSRKGTNKTSSYNEQFF. In DNA, the CDR3 is TGTGCCAGCAGCCGAAAAGGAACCAATAAGACGAGCTCCTACAATGAGCAGTTCTTC.

In its sample, this clone was seen a few times. This chain links TRBV5-1 with TRBJ2-5, with TRBD1 as a possible D gene (5 bases). The germline V and J ends were trimmed by 4 bases and 4 bases, with 14 bases remaining between them. The CDR3 consists of 14 residues. Germline V CDR1 and CDR2: SGHRS, YFSETQ. The CDR3 is CASSPSGLGETQYF. CDR3 DNA: TGCGCCAGCAGCCCGTCAGGGCTAGGAGAGACCCAGTACTTC.

V usage is TRBV11-2 and J usage is TRBJ2-2; D is perhaps TRBD1 or TRBD2 (5 bases each). CDR1 and CDR2 (germline): SGHAT, FQNNGV. Deletions cut 1 base from V and 6 bases from J, with 12 bases between. There are 15 residues in the CDR3. The CDR3 here is CASSLGGYLSGELFF. In DNA, the CDR3 is TGTGCCAGCAGCTTAGGGGGGTACCTTTCCGGGGAGCTGTTTTTT.

This clone showed up just a few times. The CDR3 DNA is TGTGCCAGCAGTTTCCGGCAGGTCCACACAGATACGCAGTATTTT. It yields the protein CASSFRQVHTDTQYF. This chain connects TRBV6-6 to TRBJ2-3; D remains ambiguous. CDR1 and CDR2 from the germline V gene are MNHNY and SVGAGI (reference sequence). The CDR3 has 15 residues. V lost 4 bases and J 2 bases, leaving 13 bases between the germline ends.

This clone was detected a few times. The chain couples TRBV28 to TRBJ2-5, with TRBD2 matching 8 bases. The tail of the sequence fits TRBJ2-7 better, so the J call may be wrong. The CDR3 length is 14 residues. Germline loops: CDR1 MDHEN, CDR2 SYDVKM. This CDR3 is CASSTSGGTDEQYF. As DNA, the CDR3 is TGTGCCAGCAGTACAAGCGGGGGTACGGACGAGCAGTACTTC.

The chain joins TRBV7-2 to TRBJ1-2; no reliable D call. V shed 2 bases and J shed 8 bases, with 18 bases lying between them. The length of the CDR3 is 15 residues. Germline-derived CDR1 and CDR2 are SGHTA and FQGNSA. DNA for the CDR3: TGTGCCAGCAGCTTATCCTCCTCTCGTACACCAGGCTACACCTTC. This encodes CASSLSSSRTPGYTF.

This clone came up a few times. The chain couples TRBV7-9 to TRBJ1-1; no firm D call. The CDR3 consists of 13 residues. V lost 5 bases and J lost 5, with 12 bases in between. Germline lookup yields CDR1 SEHNR and CDR2 FQNEAQ (reference sequence). This CDR3 reads CASSQGPPTEAFF. For the CDR3, the DNA is TGTGCCAGCAGCCAAGGCCCCCCGACTGAAGCTTTCTTT.

This clone showed up just a few times. V is TRBV7-8 and J is TRBJ2-3; D unclear. In germline, CDR1 is SGHVS, CDR2 FQNEAQ. The CDR3 consists of 18 residues. Trimming removed 5 bases from V and 3 bases from J, with 24 bases in between. CDR3 in amino acids: CASSPSQRVRSNTDTQYF. In DNA form, the CDR3 reads TGTGCCAGCAGCCCCTCCCAGCGCGTCCGCTCCAATACAGATACGCAGTATTTT.

This clone occurred a few times. The rearrangement joins TRBV4-3 to TRBJ2-1; TRBD2 agrees at 8 bases. CDR1 LGHNA and CDR2 YSLEER come from the germline V gene. This CDR3 is 15 amino acids long. Trimming took 0 bases from V and 7 from J; bases not matched to a gene: 5. DNA of the CDR3: TGCGCCAGCAGCCAAGACGGCGGGAGGAAAAATGAGCAGTTCTTC. Amino acid sequence: CASSQDGGRKNEQFF.

CDR3 sequence (DNA): TGTGCCAGCAGCCATTCCGGGACAGCCCTGAAACTGTTTTTT. Its protein is CASSHSGTALKLFF. The chain joins TRBV5-4 to TRBJ1-4; 7 bases match TRBD1. The CDR3 totals 14 residues. V was pared by 4 bases and J by 11 bases, with 11 bases of the junction left unmatched. Germline V gene lookup returns CDR1 SGHNT and CDR2 YYREEE (reference sequence). Full variable domain (rest looked up from reference TRBV5-4 and TRBJ1-4): ETGVTQSPTHLIKTRGQQVTLRCSSQSGHNTVSWYQQALGQGPQFIFQYYREEENGRGNFPPRFSGLQFPNYSSELNVNALELDDSALYLCASSHSGTALKLFFGSGTQLSVL.

The J gene is TRBJ2-5, the V gene TRBV5-4, with 9 bases identical to TRBD2. V shed 4 bases and J 2 bases; nucleotides not matched to a gene: 3. Per germline, CDR1 SGHNT and CDR2 YYREEE (reference sequence). The CDR3 contains 14 residues. The CDR3 spells CASSLAGQQETQYF. In DNA, the CDR3 is TGTGCCAGCAGCCTAGCGGGACAGCAAGAGACCCAGTACTTC.

This clone was detected a few times. The chain links TRBV14 to TRBJ2-7; D not resolved. The length of the CDR3 is 14 residues. V shed 4 bases and J shed 6 bases, with 16 bases lying between them. The germline V gene encodes CDR1 SGHDN and CDR2 FVKESK. CDR3 sequence (DNA): TGTGCCAGCAGCCGAGGCTCCGTGTTGGGCGAGCAGTACTTC. Translation gives CASSRGSVLGEQYF.

This clone was seen a handful of times. J is TRBJ2-1 and V is TRBV2, with D maybe TRBD2 (6 bases). The CDR3 covers 13 residues. With 2 bases removed from V and 10 bases from J, the gap between germline ends came to 12 bases. In germline, CDR1 is SNHLY, CDR2 FYNNEI. Here the CDR3 DNA reads TGTGCCAGCAGTGAAAACCGGGAGAAAGAGCAGTTCTTC. Protein: CASSENREKEQFF. The full variable domain, in which reference TRBV2 and TRBJ2-1 provide the parts outside the CDR3, is EPEVTQTPSHQVTQMGQEVILRCVPISNHLYFYWYRQILGQKVEFLVSFYNNEISEKSEIFDDQFSVERPDGSNFTLKIRSTKLEDSAMYFCASSENREKEQFFGPGTRLTVL.

The chain links TRBV7-3 to TRBJ2-7, with TRBD2 identical over 11 bases. The CDR3 spans 17 residues. Losses at the gene ends were 2 bases for V and 4 bases for J; bases not matched to a gene: 10. CDR1 SGHTA and CDR2 FQGTGA come from the germline V gene. The CDR3 is CASSLVGPTSGTYEQYF. Written as DNA, the CDR3 is TGTGCCAGCAGCTTAGTGGGCCCGACTAGCGGGACTTACGAGCAGTACTTC. Full variable domain (missing parts from reference TRBV7-3 and TRBJ2-7): GAGVSQTPSNKVTEKGKYVELRCDPISGHTALYWYRQSLGQGPEFLIYFQGTGAADDSGLPNDRFFAVRPEGSVSTLKIQRTERGDSAVYLCASSLVGPTSGTYEQYFGPGTRLTVT.

The rearrangement joins TRBV25-1 to TRBJ1-1, with unresolved D. This CDR3 comprises 17 residues. Germline V gene sequence: CDR1 MGHDK, CDR2 SYGVNS. Trimming pared 8 bases from V and 1 base from J, leaving 23 bases between. The CDR3 sequence: CASPTKSGLKPNTEAFF. Here the CDR3 DNA reads TGTGCCAGCCCAACTAAGTCCGGACTGAAGCCGAACACTGAAGCTTTCTTT.

The table lists this clone with many counts. V is TRBV7-9 and J is TRBJ2-3, with TRBD2 matching 7 bases. Losses at the gene ends were 4 bases for V and 0 bases for J; bases not matched to a gene: 10. Germline CDR1 and CDR2: SEHNR and FQNEAQ (reference sequence). CDR3 size: 17 residues. The CDR3 DNA reads TGTGCCAGCAGCTCAACGACTAGCCCTGCTAGCACAGATACGCAGTATTTT. Translation: CASSSTTSPASTDTQYF.